This TCR beta chain appears in the sequencing data of a study of cytomegalovirus exposure and HLA in healthy donors. Study context: Unique TCR beta sequences numbering about 100 million came from 150 million to 200 million T cells in an earlier analysis. Unique TCRs from HLA-typed donors, 80 million to 90 million of them, were held in an early data release.

The PCR employed 60 Vbeta primers together with 13 Jbeta primers. The data were produced by immunoSEQ multiplex PCR, yet TCRdb's version contains in-frame clones alone and is incomplete. The data contain 95,000 to 150,000 clones, more than 60% of them singletons. The germline CDR1 and CDR2 sequences are MNHEY and SMNVEV (reference sequence). With V trimmed by 3 bases and J by 3 bases, 5 bases remained unmatched. The length of the CDR3 is 15 residues. The chain joins TRBV27 to TRBJ2-7; 10 positions agree with TRBD1. Sample: PBMCs. The TCR originated in a woman aged 40 to 50 in good health and CMV-seropositive. CDR3 coding DNA: TGTGCCAGCAGTTTTTCGACAGGGGGCCGCTACGAGCAGTACTTC. Residues: CASSFSTGGRYEQYF.